The 28 T cell receptor beta chains presented below share a single source sample, sequenced in a study of T cells in Graves' hyperthyroidism and ophthalmopathy. Amplification yielded TCR beta CDR3 regions, with RNA transcripts as the source. An initial round of RT-PCR targeting the TCR CDR3 relied on the HTBI primer set. TCRdb passed the multiplex PCR reads through MiXCR, listing each CDR3 protein once. The sample carries 600,000 or so distinct CDR3 sequences, about 15% recorded once. Sequencing input: blood. The receptors come from a woman aged 45-65 years with Graves' ophthalmopathy.

CDR3 sequence (DNA): TGCAGTGCTAGAGATTTTGCGGCCACGAACACCGGGGAGCTGTTTTTT. Amino acid sequence: CSARDFAATNTGELFF. This chain uses TRBV20-1 with TRBJ2-2; D is uncertain. Looked up from germline, CDR1 is DFQATT and CDR2 is SNEGSKA (reference sequence). Trimming cost V 0 bases and J 0 bases, with 11 bases left between them. This CDR3 is 16 amino acids long.

The V and J genes are TRBV5-6 and TRBJ1-3; TRBD1 matches at 7 bases. Germline values: CDR1 SGHDT, CDR2 YYEEEE. The CDR3 sequence is 15 residues long. Trimming removed 4 bases from V and 7 bases from J; junction bases left unmatched: 11. The CDR3 nucleotides read TGTGCCAGCAGCGGATGGTCAGGGGGGTGGAACACCATATATTTT. This gives the protein CASSGWSGGWNTIYF.

This clonotype was observed at least ten times. The gene calls are TRBV28 and TRBJ1-1, with a tentative D call TRBD1 (6 bases). CDR1 is MDHEN and CDR2 is SYDVKM in the germline V gene. This CDR3 has 11 amino acids. The V end lost 7 bases, the J end lost 8 bases, and 11 bases lay between the germline ends. Written as DNA, the CDR3 is TGTGCCAGCACTCACAGGGTGGAAGCTTTCTTT. Translated: CASTHRVEAFF.

This chain joins TRBV18 and TRBJ2-7; maybe TRBD2 (6 bases). This CDR3 is built from 14 residues. Germline CDR1 KGHSH, CDR2 LQKENI. The germline V and J ends were trimmed by 6 bases and 2 bases, with 14 bases remaining between them. In DNA, the CDR3 is TGTGCCAGCTCCTTTGGGGCGGGGACCTACGAGCAGTACTTC. Protein product: CASSFGAGTYEQYF.

As for this clonotype: This may stem from a read error, because a much larger clone lies one nucleotide away. This chain's CDR3 is CASGRPGDTEAFF. The CDR3 DNA reads TGTGCCAGCGGGCGTCCGGGGGACACTGAAGCTTTCTTT. The rearrangement uses TRBV7-9 and TRBJ1-1; D is possibly TRBD1 (5 bases). Trimming left V 8 bases short and J 3 bases short, with 13 bases between. The CDR3 consists of 13 residues. Germline-derived CDR1 and CDR2 are SEHNR and FQNEAQ (reference sequence).

At least ten counts were recorded for this clonotype. The rearrangement links TRBV5-1 to TRBJ2-5; D not certain. Germline lookup yields CDR1 SGHRS and CDR2 YFSETQ. The CDR3 sequence is 16 residues long. The V and J ends lost 1 base and 5 bases respectively, with 18 bases between them. The chain's CDR3 is CASSLTASPGQETQYF. DNA for the CDR3: TGCGCCAGCAGCTTGACGGCGTCACCAGGCCAGGAGACCCAGTACTTC.

With respect to this clonotype: A much larger clone differs from this one at a single base, so this may be a read error. This chain links TRBV6-9 with TRBJ2-7, with D tentatively TRBD2 (5 bases). The CDR3 length is 13 residues. Germline V lookup: CDR1 MNHGY, CDR2 SVAAGI. DNA of the CDR3: TGTGCCAGCAGTTACGCGGACTCCTACAAGCAGTACTTC. Amino acids: CASSYADSYKQYF.

The rearrangement joins TRBV5-6 to TRBJ2-2; 9 bases agree with TRBD1. V was pared by 2 bases and J by 3 bases, with 8 bases of the junction left unmatched. The CDR3 runs to 17 residues. The V gene's germline CDR1 is SGHDT and CDR2 YYEEEE. The CDR3 DNA sequence: TGTGCCAGCAGCTTAACTCCGGGACAGGGAGACACCGGGGAGCTGTTTTTT. Translated: CASSLTPGQGDTGELFF. The full variable domain, completed using reference TRBV5-6 and TRBJ2-2, is DAGVTQSPTHLIKTRGQQVTLRCSPKSGHDTVSWYQQALGQGPQFIFQYYEEEERQRGNFPDRFSGHQFPNYSSELNVNALLLGDSALYLCASSLTPGQGDTGELFFGEGSRLTVL.

This chain connects TRBV7-9 to TRBJ2-7, with 11 positions matching TRBD2. Germline CDR1 reads SEHNR; CDR2 reads FQNEAQ (reference sequence). After removal of 1 base from V and 0 bases from J, the junction contained 5 bases not matched to a gene. CDR3 length: 17 amino acids. CDR3 region: CASSLGTSGLSSYEQYF. The CDR3 bases are TGTGCCAGCAGCTTAGGGACTAGCGGGCTTAGCTCCTACGAGCAGTACTTC.

Many counts were recorded for this clonotype. The chain is built from TRBV28 and TRBJ2-7; the match to TRBD2 covers 7 bases. V was pared by 6 bases and J by 2 bases, with 10 bases of the junction left unmatched. Germline assignment: CDR1 MDHEN and CDR2 SYDVKM. The length of the CDR3 is 15 residues. This chain's CDR3 is CASRGGAQTPYEQYF. The CDR3 DNA reads TGTGCCAGCAGGGGAGGGGCCCAAACACCCTACGAGCAGTACTTC.

This clonotype came up many times. V usage is TRBV27 and J usage is TRBJ2-3, with D possibly matching TRBD2 (6 bases). V lost 4 bases, J lost 4 bases, and 15 bases lay in between. The CDR3 loop spans 15 amino acids. Germline loops: CDR1 MNHEY, CDR2 SMNVEV (reference sequence). The CDR3 bases are TGTGCCAGCAGTTCCCGGGACTGGAGGTCAGATACGCAGTATTTT. Encoded protein: CASSSRDWRSDTQYF.

The DNA of the CDR3 is TGTGCCAGCAGCGCCTCGGGGGGCCAAGAGACCCAGTACTTC. Translated: CASSASGGQETQYF. The chain combines TRBV9 with TRBJ2-5; 7 positions agree with TRBD2. Germline lookup yields CDR1 SGDLS and CDR2 YYNGEE. The V and J ends lost 3 bases and 1 base, in that order; junction bases with no gene match: 3. This CDR3 spans 14 amino acids.

With regard to this clonotype: This may be a read error: a much more frequent sequence differs by one nucleotide. The genes are TRBV7-2 and TRBJ2-2; 9 positions match TRBD2. The germline gives CDR1 SGHTA, CDR2 FQGNSA. The CDR3 length is 19 residues. Trimming took 3 bases from V and 2 from J; bases not matched to a gene: 13. This CDR3 reads CASSFPLAGGRVNTGELFF. CDR3 nucleotide sequence: TGTGCCAGCAGCTTCCCTCTAGCAGGCGGGAGGGTAAACACCGGGGAGCTGTTTTTT.

The chain recombines TRBV20-1 with TRBJ2-3; 9 bases agree with TRBD1. The germline gives CDR1 DFQATT, CDR2 SNEGSKA (reference sequence). With V trimmed by 6 bases and J by 3 bases, 7 bases remained unmatched. The CDR3 is 14 residues long. CDR3 residues: CSAETGGRTDTQYF. The CDR3 DNA sequence: TGCAGTGCGGAAACAGGGGGCCGGACAGATACGCAGTATTTT.

As regards this clonotype: One junction end disagrees with the germline gene, perhaps due to a read error. The V and J genes are TRBV7-6 and TRBJ2-6; a weak D match, TRBD1 (6 bases). The V gene's germline CDR1 is SGHVS and CDR2 FNYEAQ. This CDR3 is 16 amino acids long. The CDR3 sequence: CASSLRGSSGANVLAF. Here the CDR3 DNA reads TGTGCCAGCAGCTTAAGGGGGTCCTCTGGGGCCAACGTCCTGGCTTTC.

Many counts were recorded for this clonotype. The chain links TRBV3-2 to TRBJ1-5; TRBD1 was called by the table and not checked on the DNA. TRBV3-2 is recorded as a pseudogene. The CDR3 consists of 16 residues. The CDR3 is CASSQGSRTVNQPQHF. As DNA, the CDR3 is TGTGCCAGCAGCCAAGGATCCCGGACAGTTAATCAGCCCCAGCATTTT.

This clonotype was detected ten times or more. This chain joins TRBV6-6 and TRBJ2-1; TRBD2 agrees at 14 bases. Germline loops: CDR1 MNHNY, CDR2 SVGAGI (reference sequence). The CDR3 extends over 17 amino acids. Germline trimming cut 2 bases from V and 5 bases from J; bases unmatched to any gene: 5. The CDR3 DNA sequence: TGTGCCAGCAGTTACCCGCGACTAGCGGGGGGGAACAATGAGCAGTTCTTC. Its protein product is CASSYPRLAGGNNEQFF.

V and J are TRBV6-5 and TRBJ2-7, with TRBD2 identical over 12 bases. The CDR3 is 16 amino acids. V lost 0 bases, J lost 5 bases, and 5 bases stayed unmatched. Germline V CDR1 and CDR2: MNHEY, SVGAGI. The CDR3 region has the DNA TGTGCCAGCAGTTACTCAGGACTAGCGGGGCATAACGAGCAGTACTTC. Translated, it gives CASSYSGLAGHNEQYF.

This clonotype has a handful of counts. This chain joins TRBV5-6 and TRBJ2-1; 14 bases agree with TRBD2. Per germline, CDR1 SGHDT and CDR2 YYEEEE. The CDR3 has 16 residues. The J segment lost 8 bases and the V segment lost 10 bases, leaving 14 bases of the junction unmatched. DNA of the CDR3: TGTGCCGGACACACGGGACTAGCGGGAGCTTTAGATGAGCAGTTCTTC. This codes for CAGHTGLAGALDEQFF.

This clonotype was seen more than once but under ten times. J is TRBJ2-5 and V is TRBV4-2; 7 nucleotides agree with TRBD2. The CDR3 has 16 residues. Trimming cost V 3 bases and J 5 bases; bases outside gene matches: 12. CDR1 LGHNA and CDR2 YNFKEQ come from the germline V gene. This CDR3 reads CASSQVLAAEGETQYF. The CDR3, as DNA: TGTGCCAGCAGCCAGGTTCTAGCGGCCGAGGGGGAGACCCAGTACTTC.

This clonotype showed up many times. The rearrangement links TRBV6-2 or TRBV6-3 to TRBJ1-5; 7 bases line up with TRBD1. Looked up from germline, CDR1 is MNHEY and CDR2 is SVGEGT. The V gene end was trimmed by 5 bases and the J gene end by 4 bases; junction bases not matched to a gene: 5. This CDR3 has 14 amino acids. The CDR3 nucleotides are TGTGCCAGCAGTACCGGGACAGTTAATCAGCCCCAGCATTTT. This gives the protein CASSTGTVNQPQHF.

This clonotype was seen many times. V and J are TRBV11-1 and TRBJ1-1; no reliable D call. The length of the CDR3 is 14 residues. Germline V gene data show CDR1 as SGHAT and CDR2 as FQDESV (reference sequence). Trimming pared 1 base from V and 3 bases from J, leaving 9 bases between. DNA of the CDR3: TGTGCCAGCAGCTTAGGGGAGATCCACACTGAAGCTTTCTTT. Protein: CASSLGEIHTEAFF.

Only a few counts were recorded for this clonotype. As DNA, the CDR3 is TGTGCCAGCAGTTTATCGGGCAGGGACACCGGGGAGCTGTTTTTT. Encoded protein: CASSLSGRDTGELFF. The chain joins TRBV27 to TRBJ2-2, with D maybe TRBD1 (5 bases). CDR3 length equals 15 residues. Looked up from germline, CDR1 is MNHEY and CDR2 is SMNVEV (reference sequence). Trimming removed 0 bases at V and 3 bases at J, with 8 bases between.

In DNA form, the CDR3 reads TGTGCCAGCGCTGTTTCTGGGGCCAACGTCCTGACTTTC. It translates to CASAVSGANVLTF. The chain links TRBV27 to TRBJ2-6; D not certain. Trimming cost V 8 bases and J 1 base, with 6 bases left between them. This CDR3 is 13 amino acids long. Per the germline V gene, CDR1 is MNHEY and CDR2 is SMNVEV (reference sequence).

This clonotype turned up a few times. This clone may be a read error of a much larger clone one base away. The J gene is TRBJ1-2, the V gene TRBV6-1; perhaps TRBD1 as D (5 bases). The CDR3 covers 14 residues. Trimming stripped 7 bases from V and 2 bases from J, with 14 bases between. Germline V gene lookup returns CDR1 MNHNS and CDR2 SASEGT. CDR3: CASKSRGANYGYTF. In nucleotides, the CDR3 is TGTGCCAGCAAATCGAGGGGAGCCAACTATGGCTACACCTTC.

The rearrangement links TRBV30 to TRBJ2-7, with 7 nucleotides matching TRBD1. Germline CDR1 is GTSNPN and CDR2 is SVGIG (reference sequence). The V segment lost 1 base and the J segment 2 bases; nucleotides outside the gene matches: 5. This CDR3 is built from 14 residues. CDR3 coding DNA: TGTGCCTGGAGTGCTAGGACAGGAACCTACGAGCAGTACTTC. It translates to CAWSARTGTYEQYF.

Many counts were recorded for this clonotype. This chain uses TRBV10-3 with TRBJ2-5, with D unclear. V lost 8 bases and J lost 5, with 12 bases in between. CDR3 size: 12 residues. CDR1 ENHRY and CDR2 SYGVKD come from the germline V gene. For the CDR3, the DNA is TGTGCCATCCGTGGGGTTATGGAGACCCAGTACTTC. This gives the protein CAIRGVMETQYF.

In its sample, this clonotype was seen many times. The genes are TRBV6-5 and TRBJ2-7; 8 bases are a match to TRBD2. The CDR3 spans 15 residues. Germline lookup yields CDR1 MNHEY and CDR2 SVGAGI. Losses at the gene ends were 2 bases for V and 3 bases for J; bases not matched to a gene: 6. The CDR3 DNA sequence: TGTGCCAGCAGTTACAAGGAAGCGGGAGACTACGAGCAGTACTTC. Amino acid sequence: CASSYKEAGDYEQYF.